This T cell receptor (beta chain) was captured in a study of T cells in Graves' hyperthyroidism and ophthalmopathy (dated by TCRdb to the late 2010s). For the study in its entirety: Peripheral blood samples were taken at the time of initial diagnosis, prior to any treatment. TCR V-J signatures able to tell the groups apart were searched for in a discovery cohort of approximately 95 patients, of whom under 45 had Graves' ophthalmopathy and around 57 had stable Graves' hyperthyroidism. Prospective prediction of ophthalmopathy was tested in an independent validation cohort of 18 to 20 hyperthyroidism patients and 15 to 17 patients who later progressed to ophthalmopathy. The 100 discovery patients were randomly split 7:3 into training and test sets. Thyroid tissue and blood T-cell repertoires from about six Graves' hyperthyroidism patients were also compared in the study. After blood sampling, hyperthyroidism patients were treated with methimazole at a starting dose of 30 mg daily, and ophthalmopathy patients were treated with high-dose intravenous methylprednisolone. According to the paper, TCR Vbeta CDR3 sequencing was carried out on around 140 peripheral blood samples, which came from over 40 ophthalmopathy, about 75 hyperthyroidism and roughly 17 progressor patients. Study-level results and caveats: In cross-validation, a model built on a 13 V-J signature told ophthalmopathy apart from stable hyperthyroidism with 85% to 90% sensitivity and around 81% specificity, and in testing the same model reached 80%/75%. Sample size was not statistically predetermined, and blinding of investigators to group allocation was not performed. Most expanded thyroid clonotypes (frequency above 0.001) were also detected in blood, suggesting blood repertoires may reflect thyroid immune responses. During validation, the model predicted progression to ophthalmopathy a median of roughly 7.1 months ahead of onset, with almost 71% sensitivity and 72.22% specificity.

In the ophthalmopathy patients, disease was moderately to severely active, with a Clinical Activity Score of 3 or more, a NOSPECS grade of 4 or more, and a duration of less than 3 months. The study excluded patients with uncontrolled infections, other autoimmune diseases, pregnancy or lactation. Clinical symptoms, serum thyroxine and TRAb, thyroid ultrasound, and orbital computed tomography formed the basis for the diagnoses. PBMCs were separated from 10 ml of fresh peripheral blood using Ficoll-Paque density gradient centrifugation. Total RNA was extracted with Trizol reagent, and quality was checked on an Agilent 2100 Bioanalyzer. Amplification of TCR beta CDR3 regions was carried out from RNA transcripts. The TCR CDR3 was subjected to a first round of RT-PCR using the HTBI primer set and the Qiagen OneStep RT-PCR kit. A second multiplex PCR round built the libraries, followed by size selection and purification. The libraries were sequenced on an Illumina HiSeq2000 using paired-end 100 bp reads. Concerning the study's data processing: SOAPnuke was used to process the raw data, removing reads that contained adapters or uncalled bases, had a mean Phred below 15, or lacked an exact match to the constant primer or identifier. High-quality paired reads were merged using COPE v1.2.5, and each unique nucleotide sequence was defined as a clonotype. Clonotypes were aligned to IMGT TRBV, TRBD and TRBJ reference segments using MiTCR v1.1. The analysis included only V-J combinations with a frequency above 0.0001, which together covered around 99% of the repertoires. A TCS score was defined as the ratio between F50 (clonal expansion) and ExV (chaos), using BLOSUM62-based TCRdist between CDR3 peptides within each V-J. Welch's t-statistics and random forest reduced around 520 V-J features to 10 to 15, which were used in a naive Bayes classifier (R e1071). TCRdb passed the public sequencing reads through fastp at Q25 and MiXCR, retaining productive beta sequences. Each entry is one CDR3 protein sequence, shown with its most common DNA and genes. What appears here as the V and J calls and clone size reflects TCRdb's work, not the paper's. Here the sample has over 300,000 distinct CDR3 sequences; roughly 13% occur a single time. 34% of the sample rests with the top ten.

In this sample, this clonotype turned up many times. No antigen is known for it. Base qualities are not recorded, but no much larger clone differs from it by a single base. From a lookup of the germline V gene, CDR1 and CDR2 are SNHLY and FYNNEI. At the junction V is shortened by 4 bases and J by 0 bases, with 18 bases in between. Including cysteine and phenylalanine, the CDR3 has 17 amino acids. Of the read, only the CDR3 DNA is kept; its 51 bases are in frame from base 1. Material for sequencing was blood. The chain is encoded by TRBV2 joined to TRBJ1-1; a tentative D call is TRBD1 (6 bases match). This TCR derives from a woman aged 35 to 49 with Graves' ophthalmopathy. The bases are TGTGCCAGCAGTGTGCGCAAGGGGGTGATAATGAACACTGAAGCTTTCTTT. Its coded protein is CASSVRKGVIMNTEAFF.